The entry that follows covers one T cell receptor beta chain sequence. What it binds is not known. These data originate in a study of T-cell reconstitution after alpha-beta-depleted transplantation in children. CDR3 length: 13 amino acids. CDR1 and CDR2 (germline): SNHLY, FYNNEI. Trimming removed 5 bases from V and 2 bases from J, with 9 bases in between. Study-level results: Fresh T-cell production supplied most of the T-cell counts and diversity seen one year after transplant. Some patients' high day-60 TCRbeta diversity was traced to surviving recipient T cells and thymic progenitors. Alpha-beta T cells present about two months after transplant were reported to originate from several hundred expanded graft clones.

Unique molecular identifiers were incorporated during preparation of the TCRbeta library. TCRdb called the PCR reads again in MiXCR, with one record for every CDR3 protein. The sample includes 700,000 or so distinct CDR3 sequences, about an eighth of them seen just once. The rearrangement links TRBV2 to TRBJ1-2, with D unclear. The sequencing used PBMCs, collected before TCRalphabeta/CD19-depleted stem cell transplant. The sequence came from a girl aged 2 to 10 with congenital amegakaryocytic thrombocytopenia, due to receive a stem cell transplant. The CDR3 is CASSKARNYGYTF. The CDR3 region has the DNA TGTGCCAGCAGTAAGGCCCGGAACTATGGCTACACCTTC.